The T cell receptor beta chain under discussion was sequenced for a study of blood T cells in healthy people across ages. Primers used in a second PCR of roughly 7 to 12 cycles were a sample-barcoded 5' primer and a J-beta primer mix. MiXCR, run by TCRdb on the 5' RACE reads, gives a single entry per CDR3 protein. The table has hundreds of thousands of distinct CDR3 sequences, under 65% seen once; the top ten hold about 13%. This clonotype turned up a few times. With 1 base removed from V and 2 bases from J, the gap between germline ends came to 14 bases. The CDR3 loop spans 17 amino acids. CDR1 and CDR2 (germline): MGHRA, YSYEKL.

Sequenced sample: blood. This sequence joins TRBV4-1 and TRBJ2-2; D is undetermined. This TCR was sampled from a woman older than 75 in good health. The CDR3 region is CASSQVWGAENTGELFF. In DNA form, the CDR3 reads TGCGCCAGCAGCCAAGTCTGGGGTGCAGAAAACACCGGGGAGCTGTTTTTT.